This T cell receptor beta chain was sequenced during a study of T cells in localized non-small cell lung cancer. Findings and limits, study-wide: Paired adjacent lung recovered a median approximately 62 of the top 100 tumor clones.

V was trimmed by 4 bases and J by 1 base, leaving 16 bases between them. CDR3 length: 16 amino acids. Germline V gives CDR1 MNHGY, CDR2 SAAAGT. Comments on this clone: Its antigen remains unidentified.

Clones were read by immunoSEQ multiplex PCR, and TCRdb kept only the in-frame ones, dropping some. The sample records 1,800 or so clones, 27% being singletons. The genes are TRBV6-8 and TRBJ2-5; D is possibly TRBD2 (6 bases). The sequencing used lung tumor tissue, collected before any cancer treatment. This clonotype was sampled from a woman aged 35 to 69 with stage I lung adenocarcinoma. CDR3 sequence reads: CASSSLAEGGQETQYF. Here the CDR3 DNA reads TGTGCCAGCAGTTCCCTAGCAGAGGGAGGCCAAGAGACCCAGTACTTC.